A selection of T cell receptor beta chains follows, all from one sample in a study of cytomegalovirus exposure and HLA in healthy donors. This table comes from immunoSEQ multiplex PCR, and its TCRdb copy is limited to in-frame clones, with some not included. The table includes more than 95,000 clones, around 75% detected once. Sequencing was performed on PBMCs. Receptors originate from a woman in her forties or fifties in good health and CMV-seropositive. Each CDR3 is given with its conserved first and last residue. The D gene is left open where the match is weak. Clone size appears in some rows only: once, few, many, or a class for an expanded clone.

TRBV10-3	TRBJ2-1	-	TRBD2	CAISDGTRLYEQFF	TGTGCCATCAGTGACGGGACTAGATTATATGAGCAGTTCTTC
TRBV29-1	TRBJ2-1	-	TRBD2	CSVEGQYASSGSSYNEQFF	TGCAGCGTTGAGGGGCAATACGCGTCTAGCGGTAGCTCCTACAATGAGCAGTTCTTC
TRBV5-1	TRBJ1-2	-	TRBD1	CASSQGQGLLNYGYTF	TGCGCCAGCAGCCAAGGACAGGGATTATTGAACTATGGCTACACCTTC
TRBV7-8	TRBJ1-5	-	-	CASSGGGNQPQHF	TGTGCCAGCAGCGGCGGCGGCAATCAGCCCCAGCATTTT
TRBV15	TRBJ1-3	-	-	CATSRERRGGGNTIYF	TGTGCCACCAGCAGAGAGAGGAGGGGAGGAGGAAACACCATATATTTT
TRBV29-1	TRBJ2-3	-	TRBD1	CSVTRTGQDTQYF	TGCAGCGTTACCAGGACAGGGCAGGATACGCAGTATTTT
TRBV6-6	TRBJ1-3	few	-	CASTIPGGVGNTIYF	TGTGCCAGCACCATTCCCGGGGGGGTAGGAAACACCATATATTTT
TRBV14	TRBJ2-7	-	TRBD1	CASSHRDRSLGEQYF	TGTGCCAGCAGCCACCGGGACAGGAGTCTTGGGGAGCAGTACTTC
TRBV21-1	TRBJ2-7	-	-	CASTGSNYEQYF	TGTGCCAGCACAGGGTCGAACTACGAGCAGTACTTC
TRBV6-1	TRBJ1-2	-	TRBD1	CASTQHEGASYGYTF	TGTGCCAGCACTCAACACGAGGGGGCAAGTTATGGCTACACCTTC
TRBV6-1	TRBJ2-7	-	TRBD1	CASSEPGQGDEQYF	TGTGCCAGCAGTGAACCGGGACAGGGAGACGAGCAGTACTTC